This passage covers 24 T cell receptor beta chains from one sample sequenced in a study of STAT5B mutations in CD4+ large granular lymphocyte leukemia. This table comes from immunoSEQ multiplex PCR, and its TCRdb copy is limited to in-frame clones, with some not included. The sample lists fewer than 40,000 clones, about 81% seen once, with approximately 2.5% in the top ten. The material sequenced was CD4+ T cells from blood buffy coats. The receptors derive from a human donor in good health.

The J gene is TRBJ2-2, the V gene TRBV29-1; D might be TRBD1 (5 bases). Trimming took 6 bases from V and 0 from J, leaving 11 bases between them. The CDR3 consists of 14 residues. Germline V gives CDR1 SQVTM, CDR2 ANQGSEA. The CDR3 sequence is CSVGALTNTGELFF. Written as DNA, the CDR3 is TGCAGCGTAGGGGCGCTTACGAACACCGGGGAGCTGTTTTTT.

V and J are TRBV7-2 and TRBJ1-5; D remains unclear. The CDR3 totals 15 residues. V was cut by 5 bases and J by 7 bases, with 18 bases left in between. Germline V CDR1 and CDR2: SGHTA, FQGNSA. This CDR3 is CASSQNDGPGQPQHF. In DNA, the CDR3 is TGTGCCAGCAGCCAAAACGACGGGCCCGGGCAGCCCCAGCATTTT.

This chain links TRBV25-1 with TRBJ1-4, with 8 positions matching TRBD1. V trimming: 1 base; J trimming: 8 bases; junction bases outside the gene matches: 9. CDR1 is MGHDK and CDR2 is SYGVNS in the germline V gene. The CDR3 spans 16 residues. CDR3 amino acids: CASSEFGQGAGEKLFF. The CDR3 bases are TGTGCCAGCAGTGAATTTGGGCAGGGGGCTGGAGAAAAACTGTTTTTT.

The rearrangement joins TRBV5-1 to TRBJ1-5; a possible D gene is TRBD1 (6 bases). The ends were cut back, 0 bases at V and 3 bases at J, with 16 bases in the middle. Germline V gene lookup returns CDR1 SGHRS and CDR2 YFSETQ. This CDR3 region has 17 residues. CDR3: CASSLGAGEVNNQPQHF. CDR3 coding DNA: TGCGCCAGCAGCTTGGGGGCAGGGGAGGTGAACAATCAGCCCCAGCATTTT. Supplemented by reference TRBV5-1 and TRBJ1-5, the full variable domain reads KAGVTQTPRYLIKTRGQQVTLSCSPISGHRSVSWYQQTPGQGLQFLFEYFSETQRNKGNFPGRFSGRQFSNSRSEMNVSTLELGDSALYLCASSLGAGEVNNQPQHFGDGTRLSIL.

This clone has a handful of counts. CDR3 protein: CASSSQGLGELFF. CDR3 DNA sequence: TGTGCCAGCAGCTCCCAGGGGCTTGGGGAGCTGTTTTTT. This chain links TRBV5-4 with TRBJ2-2; tentatively, D is TRBD1 (6 bases). Trimming pared 3 bases from V and 8 bases from J, leaving 11 bases between. This CDR3 contains 13 residues. Germline assignment: CDR1 SGHNT and CDR2 YYREEE (reference sequence).

CDR3 region: CASSLITGLDYGYTF. CDR3 nucleotide sequence: TGCGCCAGCAGCTTGATTACAGGGCTTGACTATGGCTACACCTTC. This chain connects TRBV5-1 to TRBJ1-2; the D gene is possibly TRBD1 (6 bases). This CDR3 has 15 residues. Germline V gene lookup returns CDR1 SGHRS and CDR2 YFSETQ. Trimming left V 1 base short and J 3 bases short, with 13 bases between.

The chain couples TRBV7-3 to TRBJ2-2, with 9 bases aligning to TRBD2. From germline, CDR1 is SGHTA and CDR2 FQGTGA. Germline trimming cut 8 bases from V and 2 bases from J; bases unmatched to any gene: 3. This CDR3 has 14 residues. The CDR3 loop is CASRLAVNTGELFF. CDR3 DNA: TGTGCCAGCCGACTAGCGGTTAACACCGGGGAGCTGTTTTTT.

This sequence joins TRBV7-7 and TRBJ2-5; unclear D gene. V lost 5 bases and J 1 base, leaving 8 bases between the germline ends. CDR3 length equals 13 residues. Germline V gene sequence: CDR1 SSHAT, CDR2 FNYEAQ (reference sequence). As DNA, the CDR3 is TGTGCCAGCAGCCGGATGTTCCAAGAGACCCAGTACTTC. Residues: CASSRMFQETQYF.

This chain connects TRBV7-2 to TRBJ1-6; 10 nucleotides match TRBD1. Germline V gene data show CDR1 as SGHTA and CDR2 as FQGNSA. The J segment lost 7 bases and the V segment lost 5 bases, leaving 5 bases of the junction unmatched. The CDR3 runs to 15 residues. As DNA, the CDR3 is TGTGCCAGCAGCCCCGACAGGGGGCTAAATTCACCCCTCCACTTT. Protein product: CASSPDRGLNSPLHF.

The chain couples TRBV7-8 to TRBJ1-4; 7 nucleotides match TRBD1. The germline CDR1 and CDR2 sequences are SGHVS and FQNEAQ. The V and J ends lost 5 bases and 7 bases, in that order; junction bases with no gene match: 7. This CDR3 has 14 amino acids. Here the CDR3 reads CASSKTGYFEKLFF. As DNA, the CDR3 is TGTGCCAGCAGCAAGACAGGGTATTTTGAAAAACTGTTTTTT.

There are a few counts of this clone. The chain links TRBV7-3 to TRBJ1-1; the D is unclear. The V end lost 4 bases, the J end lost 1 base, and 10 bases lay between the germline ends. This CDR3 region has 14 residues. The germline CDR1 and CDR2 sequences are SGHTA and FQGTGA. This CDR3 is CASSSGSTNTEAFF. The CDR3 nucleotides read TGTGCCAGCAGCTCGGGCAGCACGAACACTGAAGCTTTCTTT.

The table lists this clone with a count of one. The rearrangement links TRBV6-5 to TRBJ2-7, with TRBD1 identical over 9 bases. V dropped 6 bases and J dropped 4; count of bases not matched to a gene: 10. The CDR3 consists of 15 residues. Per germline, CDR1 MNHEY and CDR2 SVGAGI. CDR3 in DNA: TGTGCCAGCAGCCCTGGGACAGGGTTTTATTACGAGCAGTACTTC. Translating it yields CASSPGTGFYYEQYF.

This clone was observed once. The CDR3: CASSPRGGSSSYEQYF. The CDR3 DNA reads as TGTGCCAGCTCACCACGCGGGGGGTCGTCCTCCTACGAGCAGTACTTC. The chain uses TRBV18 and TRBJ2-7; 8 nucleotides match TRBD2. Looked up from germline, CDR1 is KGHSH and CDR2 is LQKENI. The CDR3 covers 16 residues. V gave up 1 base and J gave up 0 bases; unmatched junction bases: 5.

The chain recombines TRBV18 with TRBJ1-3, with D unresolved. V was cut by 2 bases and J by 0 bases, with 11 bases left in between. CDR1 is KGHSH and CDR2 is LQKENI in the germline V gene. The length of the CDR3 is 16 residues. The CDR3: CASSPKTSSSGNTIYF. In DNA, the CDR3 is TGTGCCAGCTCACCAAAGACATCCAGCTCTGGAAACACCATATATTTT. Combining the CDR3 with reference TRBV18 and TRBJ1-3 gives the whole variable domain NAGVMQNPRHLVRRRGQEARLRCSPMKGHSHVYWYRQLPEEGLKFMVYLQKENIIDESGMPKERFSAEFPKEGPSILRIQQVVRGDSAAYFCASSPKTSSSGNTIYFGEGSWLTVV.

The rearrangement links TRBV11-2 to TRBJ1-3; tentative D call: TRBD1 (5 bases). The CDR3 is made up of 15 amino acids. Germline loops: CDR1 SGHAT, CDR2 FQNNGV. V lost 5 bases and J 13 bases, leaving 24 bases between the germline ends. The CDR3 protein is CASSQAAGLGHHIYF. For the CDR3, the DNA is TGTGCCAGCAGCCAGGCCGCTGGTTTAGGACACCATATATATTTT. The complete variable domain, with remaining parts taken from reference TRBV11-2 and TRBJ1-3, reads EAGVAQSPRYKIIEKRQSVAFWCNPISGHATLYWYQQILGQGPKLLIQFQNNGVVDDSQLPKDRFSAERLKGVDSTLKIQPAKLEDSAVYLCASSQAAGLGHHIYFGEGSWLTVV.

The chain is built from TRBV4-2 and TRBJ2-3, with TRBD2 matching 11 bases. The CDR3 is made up of 18 amino acids. The germline CDR1 and CDR2 sequences are LGHNA and YNFKEQ. J was trimmed by 2 bases and V by 3 bases; bases with no gene match: 10. The CDR3 nucleotides read TGTGCCAGCAGCCACACCTCTCTAGCGGGGGGCCCCACAGATACGCAGTATTTT. It encodes CASSHTSLAGGPTDTQYF.

The V and J genes are TRBV5-1 and TRBJ2-3; 9 bases match TRBD1. Germline V CDR1 and CDR2: SGHRS, YFSETQ. Germline trimming cut 2 bases from V and 3 bases from J; bases unmatched to any gene: 4. This CDR3 is 15 amino acids long. In DNA form, the CDR3 reads TGCGCCAGCAGCTTACGGACAGGGGTAACAGATACGCAGTATTTT. It codes for CASSLRTGVTDTQYF.

This chain uses TRBV28 with TRBJ2-3, with TRBD2 as a possible D gene (6 bases). This CDR3 contains 15 residues. The germline V gene has CDR1 MDHEN and CDR2 SYDVKM. With 5 bases removed from V and 0 bases from J, the gap between germline ends came to 12 bases. In nucleotides, the CDR3 is TGTGCCAGCAGTGACTGGCGGGGAAGCACAGATACGCAGTATTTT. This codes for CASSDWRGSTDTQYF. Variable domain in full (rest from reference TRBV28 and TRBJ2-3): DVKVTQSSRYLVKRTGEKVFLECVQDMDHENMFWYRQDPGLGLRLIYFSYDVKMKEKGDIPEGYSVSREKKERFSLILESASTNQTSMYLCASSDWRGSTDTQYFGPGTRLTVL.

This chain uses TRBV5-1 with TRBJ2-1, with D perhaps TRBD1 (6 bases). Between the trimmed V and J ends, which lost 4 bases and 5 bases, there was a span of 28 bases. The CDR3 contains 19 residues. The germline gives CDR1 SGHRS, CDR2 YFSETQ. The CDR3 nucleotides are TGCGCCAGCAGCCCCAGGGGTCCCCTACAACTACGACCCAACAATGAGCAGTTCTTC. Its protein product is CASSPRGPLQLRPNNEQFF.

The J gene is TRBJ2-1, the V gene TRBV11-3; D is possibly TRBD1 or TRBD2 (5 bases each). Trimming removed 1 base from V and 13 bases from J, with 20 bases in between. The CDR3 covers 15 residues. Germline lookup yields CDR1 SGHNT and CDR2 YENEEA. The CDR3 region is CASSLGAGTIFRQFF. The CDR3 DNA sequence: TGTGCCAGCAGCTTAGGGGCAGGGACCATATTTAGACAGTTCTTC.

V is TRBV4-3 and J is TRBJ1-2; D gene ambiguous. V was cut by 0 bases and J by 4 bases, with 6 bases left in between. The germline CDR1 and CDR2 sequences are LGHNA and YSLEER. This CDR3 spans 13 amino acids. The CDR3 DNA is TGCGCCAGCAGCCAAGATAGTTTCTATGGCTACACCTTC. Its protein is CASSQDSFYGYTF.

The gene calls are TRBV19 and TRBJ2-2; 8 bases align to TRBD2. The V gene end was trimmed by 4 bases and the J gene end by 5 bases; junction bases not matched to a gene: 3. CDR1 is LNHDA, CDR2 SQIVND, per germline (reference sequence). The CDR3 loop spans 14 amino acids. The CDR3 DNA reads as TGTGCCAGTAGTACGACTAGCGAAACCGGGGAGCTGTTTTTT. Translation: CASSTTSETGELFF.

V and J are TRBV4-2 and TRBJ2-7, with 7 bases matching TRBD2. The CDR3 is 15 amino acids. V lost 0 bases and J lost 5; bases outside the gene matches: 7. Germline CDR1 reads LGHNA; CDR2 reads YNFKEQ. The CDR3 sequence is CASSQEQRDRDEQYF. DNA of the CDR3: TGTGCCAGCAGCCAAGAACAGCGGGATAGGGACGAGCAGTACTTC.

V gene TRBV5-1 combines with J gene TRBJ2-5; D ambiguous. Germline lookup yields CDR1 SGHRS and CDR2 YFSETQ. V was pared by 1 base and J by 0 bases, with 10 bases between. The CDR3 spans 15 residues. The CDR3 DNA sequence: TGCGCCAGCAGCTTGTCCTTAGGGTACCAAGAGACCCAGTACTTC. Translation: CASSLSLGYQETQYF.